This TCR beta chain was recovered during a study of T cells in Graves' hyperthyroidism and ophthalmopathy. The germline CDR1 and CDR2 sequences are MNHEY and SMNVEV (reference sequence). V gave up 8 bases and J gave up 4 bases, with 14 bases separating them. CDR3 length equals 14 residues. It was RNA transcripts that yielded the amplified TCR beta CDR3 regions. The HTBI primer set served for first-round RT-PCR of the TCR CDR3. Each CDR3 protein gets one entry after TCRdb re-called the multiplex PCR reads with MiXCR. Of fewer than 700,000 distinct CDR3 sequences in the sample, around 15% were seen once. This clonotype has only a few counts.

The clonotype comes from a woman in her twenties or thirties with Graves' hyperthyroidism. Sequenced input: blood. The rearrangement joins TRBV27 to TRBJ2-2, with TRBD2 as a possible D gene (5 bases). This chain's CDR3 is CASRWSSSTGELFF. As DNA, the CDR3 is TGTGCCAGCCGTTGGTCTAGCAGCACCGGGGAGCTGTTTTTT.